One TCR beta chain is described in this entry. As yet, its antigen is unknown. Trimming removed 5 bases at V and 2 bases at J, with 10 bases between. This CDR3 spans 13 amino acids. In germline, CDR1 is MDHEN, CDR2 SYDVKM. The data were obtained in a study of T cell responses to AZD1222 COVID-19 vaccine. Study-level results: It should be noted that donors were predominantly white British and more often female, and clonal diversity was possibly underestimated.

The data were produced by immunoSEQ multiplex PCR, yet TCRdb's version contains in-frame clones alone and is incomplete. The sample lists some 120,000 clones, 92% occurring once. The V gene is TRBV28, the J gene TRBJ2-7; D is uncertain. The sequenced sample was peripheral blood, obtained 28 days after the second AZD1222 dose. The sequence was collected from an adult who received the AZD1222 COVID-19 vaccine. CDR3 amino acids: CASSKYPAYEQYF. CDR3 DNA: TGTGCCAGCAGTAAATACCCAGCCTACGAGCAGTACTTC.